These T cell receptor beta chains were read from a single sample in a study of radiotherapy plus CTLA-4 blockade in lung cancer. This table comes from immunoSEQ multiplex PCR, and its TCRdb copy is limited to in-frame clones, with some not included. The sample lists more than 75,000 clones; approximately 72% were seen once. The specimen was peripheral blood, collected from a patient treated with radiotherapy plus ipilimumab. These receptors originate from a human donor with non-small cell lung cancer who had a partial response to radiotherapy plus ipilimumab. Some clones in this sample may be carry-over from other donors' samples. The CDR3 runs from the conserved cysteine through the conserved F or W. A D gene is named only where the DNA matches it firmly. The listing skips clone size in some rows; elsewhere it reads once, few, many or a size class.

clone_size: few; d_call: TRBD2; v_call: TRBV11-3; j_call: TRBJ2-7; cdr3_nt: TGTGCCAGCAGCTCGGGACTAGCGGGGCGGGAGCAGTACTTC; cdr3_aa: CASSSGLAGREQYF
clone_size: .; d_call: TRBD2; v_call: TRBV5-1; j_call: TRBJ2-1; cdr3_nt: TGCGCCAGCAGCCACCTTAGCGGGGGATACAATGAGCAGTTCTTC; cdr3_aa: CASSHLSGGYNEQFF
clone_size: .; d_call: .; v_call: TRBV4-3; j_call: TRBJ1-3; cdr3_nt: TGCGCCAGCAGAGCCGACAGGTCCTCTGGAAACACCATATATTTT; cdr3_aa: CASRADRSSGNTIYF
clone_size: .; d_call: .; v_call: TRBV7-4; j_call: TRBJ2-1; cdr3_nt: TGTGCCAGCGCCCTGAGGGCAGGCAATGAGCAGTTCTTC; cdr3_aa: CASALRAGNEQFF
clone_size: few; d_call: TRBD1; v_call: TRBV7-3; j_call: TRBJ2-7; cdr3_nt: TGTGCCAGCAGCTGGGGACAGTATTACGAGCAGTACTTC; cdr3_aa: CASSWGQYYEQYF
clone_size: .; d_call: TRBD1; v_call: TRBV6-6; j_call: TRBJ2-5; cdr3_nt: TGTGCCAGCAGTTACGGGGGGGACAGGGTGAAGGAGACCCAGTACTTC; cdr3_aa: CASSYGGDRVKETQYF
clone_size: .; d_call: .; v_call: TRBV7-6; j_call: TRBJ2-5; cdr3_nt: TGTGCCAGCAGCTTAGGACACCCCTTATTGACCCAGTACTTC; cdr3_aa: CASSLGHPLLTQYF
clone_size: .; d_call: TRBD1; v_call: TRBV7-2; j_call: TRBJ2-1; cdr3_nt: TGTGCCAGCAGCCGGACAGGTGCCTCCTACAATGAGCAGTTCTTC; cdr3_aa: CASSRTGASYNEQFF
clone_size: .; d_call: .; v_call: TRBV6-1; j_call: TRBJ1-1; cdr3_nt: TGTGCCAGCAGTGATTCCGGTAGGGCCCGCATGAGGGGAGGAGCTTTCTTT; cdr3_aa: CASSDSGRARMRGGAFF
clone_size: .; d_call: .; v_call: TRBV19; j_call: TRBJ2-7; cdr3_nt: TGTGCCAGTAGCCCTACAGGGTTTTACGAGCAGTACTTC; cdr3_aa: CASSPTGFYEQYF
clone_size: .; d_call: TRBD2; v_call: TRBV6-5; j_call: TRBJ2-3; cdr3_nt: TGTGCCAGCAGTTACAACCTAGCGGGGGCCATAGATACGCAGTATTTT; cdr3_aa: CASSYNLAGAIDTQYF
clone_size: .; d_call: TRBD1; v_call: TRBV7-3; j_call: TRBJ2-7; cdr3_nt: TGTGCCAGCAGCTTAATTTCGTTCCCGACAGGGGGTTCCTATAACGAGCAGTACTTC; cdr3_aa: CASSLISFPTGGSYNEQYF
clone_size: .; d_call: .; v_call: TRBV11-3; j_call: TRBJ2-3; cdr3_nt: TGTGCCAGCAGCTTAAAGCTTGTAATAGAAGATACGCAGTATTTT; cdr3_aa: CASSLKLVIEDTQYF
clone_size: .; d_call: TRBD2; v_call: TRBV19; j_call: TRBJ2-7; cdr3_nt: TGTGCCAGTAGTCCCCTGCTAGCGGGAGGGCCGCCCCGCGAGCAGTACTTC; cdr3_aa: CASSPLLAGGPPREQYF
clone_size: few; d_call: .; v_call: TRBV19; j_call: TRBJ1-1; cdr3_nt: TGTGCCAGTAGTCAACAGGGTGGCACTGAAGCTTTCTTT; cdr3_aa: CASSQQGGTEAFF
clone_size: once; d_call: TRBD2; v_call: TRBV28; j_call: TRBJ2-7; cdr3_nt: TGTGCCAGCAGTGGGACTAGCGGGAGACTCTACGAGCAGTACTTC; cdr3_aa: CASSGTSGRLYEQYF
clone_size: .; d_call: .; v_call: TRBV11-3; j_call: TRBJ1-3; cdr3_nt: TGTGCCAGCAGCCAACAAGGAAACACCATATATTTT; cdr3_aa: CASSQQGNTIYF